This T cell receptor (beta chain) is drawn from a study of T cell responses to AZD1222 COVID-19 vaccine. Findings of the study overall: Repertoire samples came only from after the peak T cell response. Seropositive AZD1222 recipients at baseline numbered only five to seven.

Data came from immunoSEQ multiplex PCR; TCRdb stores just in-frame clones and leaves some out. The sample has 180,000 or so clones, around 94% seen once. V was shortened by 3 bases and J by 5 bases, with 10 bases between the two germline ends. The CDR3 consists of 13 residues. Regarding this clone: Its antigen is unidentified.

J is TRBJ2-5 and V is TRBV12-3 or TRBV12-4; D is unclear. The TCR comes from an adult in good health. The sample consisted of peripheral blood, taken on day 0 of AZD1222 vaccination. The CDR3 DNA reads as TGTGCCAGCAGTTTCTTCGAGAGGGAGACCCAGTACTTC. Translation gives CASSFFERETQYF.